This TCR beta chain was profiled in a study of cytomegalovirus exposure and HLA in healthy donors. Healthy individuals who donated bone marrow served as the donors. These donors counted as nominally healthy when sampled, but unrecorded immune exposures were likely. The PCR used 60 Vbeta and 13 Jbeta primers. TCRdb's table, derived via immunoSEQ multiplex PCR, lists solely in-frame clones and lacks some. The sample holds roughly 200,000 clones. Germline values: CDR1 SGHTA, CDR2 FQGNSA. This CDR3 region has 18 residues. V shed 2 bases, J shed 7 bases, and the junction held 12 bases outside the gene matches.

The specimen was PBMCs. The V call is TRBV7-2, the J call TRBJ2-1; 12 bases agree with TRBD2. This clonotype was obtained from a girl aged 2-10 years in good health and CMV-seropositive. This CDR3 is CASSLRLLAGGHINEQFF. The DNA of the CDR3 is TGTGCCAGCAGCTTAAGACTCCTAGCGGGAGGGCACATAAATGAGCAGTTCTTC.